This T cell receptor (beta chain) was recovered during a study of T cells in Graves' hyperthyroidism and ophthalmopathy. Amplification of TCR beta CDR3 regions was performed using RNA transcripts as template. A first-round RT-PCR of the TCR CDR3 used the HTBI primer set. TCRdb re-called the multiplex PCR reads through MiXCR, storing one row per CDR3 protein. The table records a few hundred thousand distinct CDR3 sequences, more than 15% of them present only once. This clonotype was counted at least ten times. Germline V gene data show CDR1 as MDHEN and CDR2 as SYDVKM. The CDR3 length is 14 residues. The ends lost 5 bases at V and 8 bases at J; junction bases unmatched: 8. Lactation, pregnancy, other autoimmune disease or uncontrolled infection excluded patients. Diagnoses used clinical symptoms, serum thyroxine and TRAb, thyroid ultrasound and orbital computed tomography.

The sequenced sample was blood. The J gene is TRBJ1-4, the V gene TRBV28, with 7 positions matching TRBD1. This receptor was taken from an older woman with Graves' ophthalmopathy. The CDR3 protein is CASSDSGGDEKLFF. In DNA form, the CDR3 reads TGTGCCAGCAGTGATTCAGGGGGGGACGAAAAACTGTTTTTT.